Listed below are T cell receptor beta chains from one sample, sequenced in a study of PD-L1 blockade in urothelial cancer. Measured with immunoSEQ multiplex PCR; TCRdb has only the in-frame clones, and not every one. The sample has 65,000 to 80,000 clones; approximately 80% are singletons. The sample here was PBMCs, taken around atezolizumab (anti-PD-L1) treatment. The source is a man between 65 and 85 years old with urothelial cancer. Each CDR3 is given without its conserved first and last residue. D genes are given only for firm matches.

d_gene	v_gene	CDR3aa
.	TRBV7-2	ASSLGRKYGYT
.	TRBV7-9	ASSSRSLIPEAF
.	TRBV11-2	ASSLSYESSYEQY
TRBD2	TRBV9	ASSPPGGQETQY
.	TRBV9	ASSVRVVSSPLH
.	TRBV7-2	ASSLVSDRPNLL
.	TRBV11-2	ASSSHINRVGRGEQY
TRBD2	TRBV19	ASGTSGQTQY
TRBD1	TRBV6-1	ASSPLTGPEQF
.	TRBV11-2	ASSLGQGGAQTQY
.	TRBV14	ASSQDLSFSEKLF
.	TRBV2	ASSDETANTGELF
.	TRBV6-5	ASSYKGFTEAF
.	TRBV7-6	ASSPRQSSYEQY
TRBD1	TRBV6-1	ASSFSTGALETQY
TRBD1	TRBV18	ASSRGTGGTEAF
TRBD1	TRBV7-9	ASSAGQGANYGYT
TRBD2	TRBV9	ASSVEASGRRYEQY
.	TRBV18	ASSLDRNPRYGYT
TRBD1	TRBV5-1	ASSGQGTNEKLF
TRBD1	TRBV11-2	ASSFKRQGSHYEQY
TRBD1	TRBV18	ASSLPGQGEAF
.	TRBV11-2	ASSLLSPYEQY
.	TRBV5-1	ASQGDRTEAF
.	TRBV29-1	SVEVSVDTEAF
.	TRBV5-4	ASSFVQGFEQY
.	TRBV6-6	ASSPTPAGSNEKLF
TRBD2	TRBV7-9	ASSLAAGGTYEQY
TRBD1	TRBV27	ASSLIGTGAMNTEAF
TRBD1	TRBV7-3	ASSLGTGIEAF
.	TRBV5-5	ASSLDRANTEAF
TRBD2	TRBV10-3	AISESGTSGGRY
TRBD2	TRBV19	ASRGSRPRTGELF
.	TRBV7-3	ASSRDFSTDTQY
TRBD1	TRBV14	ASSPGQGSQY
TRBD2	TRBV10-2	ASSESGGANTGELF
TRBD2	TRBV27	ASSSSSGWASYEQY
TRBD1	TRBV6-5	ASRTGRNQPQH
.	TRBV6-1	AIKPGGPDEKLF
TRBD2	TRBV9	ASSAGTSGRSIQY
.	TRBV11-3	ASSLAENEQF
TRBD2	TRBV28	ASSLSGSNEQF